Following are 6 T cell receptor beta chains from one sample sequenced in a study of CD8+ T cells in alopecia areata. RNA extraction was followed by reverse transcription into cDNA, which acted as the sequencing template. Only in-frame clones appear in the TCRdb table, and some are missing; sequencing was by immunoSEQ multiplex PCR. Here the sample spans about 150,000 clones, 55% being singletons. Source material: CD4+ T cells sorted from blood. These receptor sequences come from a human donor in good health.

This clone was detected a few times. This chain connects TRBV5-5 to TRBJ2-7; TRBD1 aligns across 7 bases. After removal of 4 bases from V and 6 bases from J, the junction contained 4 bases not matched to a gene. CDR3 length: 12 amino acids. The germline V gene encodes CDR1 SGHKS and CDR2 YYEKEE (reference sequence). DNA for the CDR3: TGTGCCAGCAGCCGACAGGGCGTCGAGCAGTACTTC. Translation: CASSRQGVEQYF.

This clone was counted a few times. CDR3 sequence reads: CSVWLAGETQYF. The CDR3 DNA is TGCAGCGTTTGGCTAGCGGGAGAGACCCAGTACTTC. The chain links TRBV29-1 to TRBJ2-5; TRBD2 agrees at 8 bases. Germline V gene sequence: CDR1 SQVTM, CDR2 ANQGSEA. This CDR3 comprises 12 residues. The ends lost 5 bases at V and 4 bases at J; junction bases unmatched: 3.

V gene TRBV4-1 combines with J gene TRBJ2-1; either TRBD1 or TRBD2 may fit D (5 bases each). CDR3 size: 14 residues. Germline CDR1 reads MGHRA; CDR2 reads YSYEKL. V lost 4 bases, J lost 8 bases, and 15 bases lay in between. In DNA, the CDR3 is TGCGCCAGCAGCCGTTTCGGGACGGGCGATGAGCAGTTCTTC. This sequence encodes CASSRFGTGDEQFF.

V gene TRBV25-1 combines with J gene TRBJ2-7; D remains unclear. The CDR3 contains 14 residues. Germline CDR1 MGHDK, CDR2 SYGVNS. Trimming took off 2 bases at V and 5 bases at J, with 13 bases between the two ends. The DNA for the CDR3 is TGTGCCAGCAGTGAACCGGCGAAAGGAAACGAGCAGTACTTC. It codes for CASSEPAKGNEQYF.

This clone was detected only a few times. This chain connects TRBV21-1 to TRBJ1-2; the D call TRBD1 from the table was never checked on the DNA. TRBV21-1 is a documented pseudogene. The CDR3 runs to 15 residues. The CDR3 coding sequence is TGTGCCAGCAGCAAAAACTTTGGACAGGGGGGCGGCTACACCTTC. It is translated as CASSKNFGQGGGYTF.

The chain joins TRBV25-1 to TRBJ1-1; D is undetermined. This CDR3 spans 13 amino acids. Germline values: CDR1 MGHDK, CDR2 SYGVNS. Trimming pared 3 bases from V and 0 bases from J, leaving 5 bases between. Here the CDR3 reads CASSDSLNTEAFF. CDR3 coding DNA: TGTGCCAGCAGTGATAGTTTGAACACTGAAGCTTTCTTT.